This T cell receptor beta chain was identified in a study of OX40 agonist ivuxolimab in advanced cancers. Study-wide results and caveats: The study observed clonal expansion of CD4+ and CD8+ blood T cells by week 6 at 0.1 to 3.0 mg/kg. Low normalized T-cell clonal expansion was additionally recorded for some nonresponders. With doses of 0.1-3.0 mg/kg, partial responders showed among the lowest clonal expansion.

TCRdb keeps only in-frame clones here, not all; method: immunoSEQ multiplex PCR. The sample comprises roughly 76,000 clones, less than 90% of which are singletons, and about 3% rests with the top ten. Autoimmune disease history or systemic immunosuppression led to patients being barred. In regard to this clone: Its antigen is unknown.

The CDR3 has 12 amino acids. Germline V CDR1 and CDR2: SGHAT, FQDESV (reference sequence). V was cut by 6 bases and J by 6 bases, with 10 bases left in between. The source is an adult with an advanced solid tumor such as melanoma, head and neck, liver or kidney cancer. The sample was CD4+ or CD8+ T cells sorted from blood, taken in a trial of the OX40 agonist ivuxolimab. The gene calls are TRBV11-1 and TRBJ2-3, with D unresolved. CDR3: CASRQSEDTQYF. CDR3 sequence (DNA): TGTGCCAGCAGACAGAGCGAGGATACGCAGTATTTT.